This TCR beta chain was recorded in a study of blood T cells in healthy people across ages. Findings of the study overall: Naive T cell percentage and TCR beta diversity correlated strongly.

A J-beta primer mix and a sample-barcoded 5' primer were used in a second PCR of roughly 6 to 11 cycles. A template-switch adaptor with 12 random nucleotides tagged each cDNA molecule. From the 5' RACE reads, TCRdb called clonotypes with MiXCR, one entry per CDR3 protein. The data hold approximately 1,700,000 distinct CDR3 sequences, with 30% to 40% observed a single time. Deletions cut 6 bases from V and 9 bases from J, with 15 bases between. The CDR3 length is 13 residues. CDR1 and CDR2 (germline): MNHEY, SVGAGI. To note about this clonotype: Its antigen remains unidentified.

Drawn from each donor were approximately 10 milliliters of peripheral blood. The chain recombines TRBV6-5 with TRBJ2-1; possibly TRBD1 for D (6 bases). This sequence was found in a human donor in good health. The sequenced sample consisted of blood. CDR3 residues: CASREQGSSEQFF. Here the CDR3 DNA reads TGTGCCAGCAGGGAACAGGGTAGCAGTGAGCAGTTCTTC.